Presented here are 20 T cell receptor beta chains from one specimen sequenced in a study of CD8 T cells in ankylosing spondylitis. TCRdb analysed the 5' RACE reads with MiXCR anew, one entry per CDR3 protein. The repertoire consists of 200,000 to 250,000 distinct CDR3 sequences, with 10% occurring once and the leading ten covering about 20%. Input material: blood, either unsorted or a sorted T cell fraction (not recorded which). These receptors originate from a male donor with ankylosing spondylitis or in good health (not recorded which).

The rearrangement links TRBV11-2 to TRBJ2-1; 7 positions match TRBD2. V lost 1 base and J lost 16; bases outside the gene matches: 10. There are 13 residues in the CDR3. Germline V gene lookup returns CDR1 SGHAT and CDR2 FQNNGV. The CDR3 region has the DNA TGTGCCAGCAGCTTAGTCGTCCGCGGGGGAGTCTTCTTC. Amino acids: CASSLVVRGGVFF.

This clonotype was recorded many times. Here the CDR3 DNA reads TGTGCCATCAAAGGGGAGGAGACCCAGTACTTC. As protein: CAIKGEETQYF. The chain links TRBV10-3 to TRBJ2-5, with D possibly called TRBD1 or TRBD2 (5 bases each). Deletions cut 7 bases from V and 5 bases from J, with 8 bases between. The CDR3 has 11 amino acids. CDR1 and CDR2 from the germline V gene are ENHRY and SYGVKD.

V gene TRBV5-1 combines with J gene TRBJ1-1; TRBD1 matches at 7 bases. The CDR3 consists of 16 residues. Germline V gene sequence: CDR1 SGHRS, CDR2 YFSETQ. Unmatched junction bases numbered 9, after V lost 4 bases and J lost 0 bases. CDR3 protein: CASSTTGQILNTEAFF. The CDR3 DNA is TGCGCCAGCAGCACAACGGGACAGATCTTGAACACTGAAGCTTTCTTT.

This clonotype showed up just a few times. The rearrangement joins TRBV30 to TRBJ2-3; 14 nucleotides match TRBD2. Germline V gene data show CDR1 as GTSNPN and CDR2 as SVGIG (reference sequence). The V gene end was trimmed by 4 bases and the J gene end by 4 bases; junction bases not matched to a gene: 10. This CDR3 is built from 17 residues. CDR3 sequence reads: CAWNSGLAGAEADTQYF. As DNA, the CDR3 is TGTGCCTGGAACTCGGGACTAGCGGGGGCAGAGGCAGATACGCAGTATTTT.

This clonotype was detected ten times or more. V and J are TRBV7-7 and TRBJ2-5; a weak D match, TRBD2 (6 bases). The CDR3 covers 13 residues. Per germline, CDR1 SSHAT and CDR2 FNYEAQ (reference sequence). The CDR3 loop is CASGRGAEETQYF. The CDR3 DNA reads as TGTGCTAGCGGTAGAGGGGCAGAAGAGACCCAGTACTTC.

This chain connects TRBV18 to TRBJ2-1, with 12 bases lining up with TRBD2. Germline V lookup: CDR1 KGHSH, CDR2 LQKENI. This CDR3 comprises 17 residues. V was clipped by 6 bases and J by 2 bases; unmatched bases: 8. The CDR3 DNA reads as TGTGCCAGCTCCCTGACTAGCGGGGGACCACCCTACAATGAGCAGTTCTTC. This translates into CASSLTSGGPPYNEQFF.

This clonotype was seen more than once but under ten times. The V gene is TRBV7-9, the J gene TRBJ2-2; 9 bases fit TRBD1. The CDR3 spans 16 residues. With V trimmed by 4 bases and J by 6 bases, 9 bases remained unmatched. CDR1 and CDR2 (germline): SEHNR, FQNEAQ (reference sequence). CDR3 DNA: TGTGCCAGCAGCTCGACAGGGGGAAACCCACCCGGGGAGCTGTTTTTT. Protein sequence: CASSSTGGNPPGELFF.

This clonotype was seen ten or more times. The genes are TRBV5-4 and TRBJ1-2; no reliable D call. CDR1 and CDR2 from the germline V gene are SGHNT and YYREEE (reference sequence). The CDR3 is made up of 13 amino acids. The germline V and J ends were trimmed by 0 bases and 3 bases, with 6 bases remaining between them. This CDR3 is CASSLDLDYGYTF. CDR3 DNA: TGTGCCAGCAGCTTGGACCTCGACTATGGCTACACCTTC.

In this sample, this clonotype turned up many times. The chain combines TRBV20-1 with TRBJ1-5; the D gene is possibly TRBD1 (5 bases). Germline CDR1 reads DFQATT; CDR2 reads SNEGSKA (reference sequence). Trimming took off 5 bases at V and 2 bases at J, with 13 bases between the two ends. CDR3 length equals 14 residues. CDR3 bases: TGCAGTGCTGGGTTTTTGGGGCGCAATCAGCCCCAGCATTTT. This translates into CSAGFLGRNQPQHF.

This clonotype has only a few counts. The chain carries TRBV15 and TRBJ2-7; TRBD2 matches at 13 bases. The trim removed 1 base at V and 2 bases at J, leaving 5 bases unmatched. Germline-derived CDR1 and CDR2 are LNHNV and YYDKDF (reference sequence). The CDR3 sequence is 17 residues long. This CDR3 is CATSRGSGLAGTYEQYF. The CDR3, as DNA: TGTGCCACCAGCAGAGGGTCGGGACTAGCGGGGACCTACGAGCAGTACTTC.

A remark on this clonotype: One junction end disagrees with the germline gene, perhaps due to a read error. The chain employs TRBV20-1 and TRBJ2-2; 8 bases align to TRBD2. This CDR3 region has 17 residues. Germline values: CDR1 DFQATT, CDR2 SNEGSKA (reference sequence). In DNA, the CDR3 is TGCTGTGCTAGAGTTTTCTCTGGCGGGGGGAACACCGGTGAGCTGTTTTTT. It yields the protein CCARVFSGGGNTGELFF.

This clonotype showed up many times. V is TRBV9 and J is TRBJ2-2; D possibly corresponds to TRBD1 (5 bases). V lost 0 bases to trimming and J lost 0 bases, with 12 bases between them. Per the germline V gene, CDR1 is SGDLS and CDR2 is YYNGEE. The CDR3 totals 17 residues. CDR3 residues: CASSVVFQGPNTGELFF. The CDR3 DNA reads TGTGCCAGCAGCGTAGTCTTTCAGGGCCCGAACACCGGGGAGCTGTTTTTT.

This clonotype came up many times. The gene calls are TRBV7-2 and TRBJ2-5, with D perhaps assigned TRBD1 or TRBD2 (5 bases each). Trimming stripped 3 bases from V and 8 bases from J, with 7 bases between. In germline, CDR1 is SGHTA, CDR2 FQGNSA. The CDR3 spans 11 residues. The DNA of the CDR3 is TGTGCCAGCAGCTTGGGGGTAACCCAGTACTTC. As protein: CASSLGVTQYF. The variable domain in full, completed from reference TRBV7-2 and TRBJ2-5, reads GAGVSQSPSNKVTEKGKDVELRCDPISGHTALYWYRQSLGQGLEFLIYFQGNSAPDKSGLPSDRFSAERTGGSVSTLTIQRTQQEDSAVYLCASSLGVTQYFGPGTRLLVL.

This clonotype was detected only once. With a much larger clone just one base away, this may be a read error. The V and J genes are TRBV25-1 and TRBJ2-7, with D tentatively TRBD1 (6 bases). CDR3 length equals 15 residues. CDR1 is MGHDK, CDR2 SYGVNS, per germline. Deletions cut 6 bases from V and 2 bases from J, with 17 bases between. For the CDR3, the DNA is TGTGCCAGCAGCAGTTGGGGACAAGCTCCCTACGAGCAGTACTTC. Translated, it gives CASSSWGQAPYEQYF.

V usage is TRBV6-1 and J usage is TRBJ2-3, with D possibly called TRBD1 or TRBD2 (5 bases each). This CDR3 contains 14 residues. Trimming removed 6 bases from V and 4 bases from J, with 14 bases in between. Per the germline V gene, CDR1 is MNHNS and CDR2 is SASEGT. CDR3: CASRDAEGPDTQYF. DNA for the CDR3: TGTGCCAGCAGGGACGCCGAGGGACCAGATACGCAGTATTTT.

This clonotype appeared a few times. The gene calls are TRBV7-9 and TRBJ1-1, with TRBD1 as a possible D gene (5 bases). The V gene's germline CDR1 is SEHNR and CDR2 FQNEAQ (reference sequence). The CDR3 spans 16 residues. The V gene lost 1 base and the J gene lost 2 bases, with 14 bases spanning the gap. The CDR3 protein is CASSLGFGTGNTEAFF. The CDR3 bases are TGTGCCAGCAGCTTAGGATTTGGGACTGGAAACACTGAAGCTTTCTTT.

DNA for the CDR3: TGTGCCAGCTCACCACGGGCTACAGAGGGCACTGAAGCTTTCTTT. Translating gives CASSPRATEGTEAFF. This chain joins TRBV18 and TRBJ1-1; D not certain. The CDR3 has 15 amino acids. Germline V gene sequence: CDR1 KGHSH, CDR2 LQKENI. Between the trimmed V and J ends, which lost 1 base and 4 bases, there was a span of 13 bases.

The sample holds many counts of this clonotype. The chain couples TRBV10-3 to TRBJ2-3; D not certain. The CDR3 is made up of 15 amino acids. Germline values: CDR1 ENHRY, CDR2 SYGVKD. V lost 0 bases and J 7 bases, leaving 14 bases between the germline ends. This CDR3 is CAISESADLGNTQYF. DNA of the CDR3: TGTGCCATCAGTGAGTCAGCAGACTTGGGAAATACGCAGTATTTT.

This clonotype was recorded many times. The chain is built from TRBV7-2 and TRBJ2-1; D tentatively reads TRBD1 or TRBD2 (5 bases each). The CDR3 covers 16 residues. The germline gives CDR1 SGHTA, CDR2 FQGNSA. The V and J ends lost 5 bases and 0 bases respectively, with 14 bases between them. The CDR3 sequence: CASSPAGTISYNEQFF. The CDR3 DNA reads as TGTGCCAGCAGCCCGGCTGGGACGATCTCCTACAATGAGCAGTTCTTC. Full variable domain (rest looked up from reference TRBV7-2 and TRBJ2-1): GAGVSQSPSNKVTEKGKDVELRCDPISGHTALYWYRQSLGQGLEFLIYFQGNSAPDKSGLPSDRFSAERTGGSVSTLTIQRTQQEDSAVYLCASSPAGTISYNEQFFGPGTRLTVL.

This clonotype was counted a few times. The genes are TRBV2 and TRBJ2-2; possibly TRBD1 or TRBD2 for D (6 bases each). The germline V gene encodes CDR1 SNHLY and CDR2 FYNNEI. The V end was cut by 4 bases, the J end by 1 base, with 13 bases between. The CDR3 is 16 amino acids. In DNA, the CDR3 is TGTGCCAGCAGTGTTGCACAGGGAGGGAACACCGGGGAGCTGTTTTTT. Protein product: CASSVAQGGNTGELFF.